Below, 18 T cell receptor beta chains from the same sample are listed, as sequenced in a study of cytomegalovirus exposure and HLA in healthy donors. The PCR made use of 60 Vbeta and 13 Jbeta primers. TCRdb keeps only in-frame clones here, not all; method: immunoSEQ multiplex PCR. The sample carries tens of thousands of clones, about 71% recorded once. Source material: PBMCs. The receptors were gathered from a woman in her 50s in good health and CMV-seropositive.

The V call is TRBV6-5, the J call TRBJ1-6; D is unresolved. CDR3 size: 13 residues. The germline V gene has CDR1 MNHEY and CDR2 SVGAGI. Trimming pared 6 bases from V and 11 bases from J, leaving 14 bases between. This chain's CDR3 is CASSPVFGAPLHF. Here the CDR3 DNA reads TGTGCCAGCAGCCCAGTCTTCGGGGCACCCCTCCACTTT.

This chain joins TRBV19 and TRBJ1-1; no reliable D call. Trimming pared 3 bases from V and 7 bases from J, leaving 18 bases between. Looked up from germline, CDR1 is LNHDA and CDR2 is SQIVND (reference sequence). The CDR3 totals 15 residues. Here the CDR3 DNA reads TGTGCCAGTAGTATTGTGGCCGGCGCGGGTAGTGAAGCTTTCTTT. It yields the protein CASSIVAGAGSEAFF.

In its sample, this clone was seen once. The rearrangement joins TRBV19 to TRBJ1-1; D might be TRBD1 (6 bases). There are 16 residues in the CDR3. V was cut by 5 bases and J by 5 bases, with 21 bases left in between. CDR1 and CDR2 (germline): LNHDA, SQIVND (reference sequence). The CDR3 bases are TGTGCCAGTAGTGCCCGAGGACAAGGGGGTATGACTGAAGCTTTCTTT. Encoded protein: CASSARGQGGMTEAFF.

This clone came up a few times. The chain uses TRBV9 and TRBJ1-2, with D uncertain. The CDR3 runs 13 residues. Trimming removed 1 base from V and 1 base from J, with 5 bases in between. CDR1 SGDLS and CDR2 YYNGEE come from the germline V gene. CDR3 nucleotides: TGTGCCAGCAGCGTATCGGGTAACTATGGCTACACCTTC. Translation gives CASSVSGNYGYTF.

The chain combines TRBV29-1 with TRBJ2-3, with TRBD1 matching over 7 bases. The CDR3 extends over 16 amino acids. Germline lookup yields CDR1 SQVTM and CDR2 ANQGSEA. After removal of 7 bases from V and 3 bases from J, the junction contained 16 bases not matched to a gene. Here the CDR3 DNA reads TGCAGCGATGTTGGACTCGGCAGGGGGATTACAGATACGCAGTATTTT. Its translation: CSDVGLGRGITDTQYF.

The chain joins TRBV11-2 to TRBJ2-7, with TRBD2 matching over 7 bases. The trim removed 3 bases at V and 2 bases at J, leaving 4 bases unmatched. CDR1 SGHAT and CDR2 FQNNGV come from the germline V gene. This CDR3 region has 14 residues. The CDR3 sequence: CASSFLADTYEQYF. Written as DNA, the CDR3 is TGTGCCAGCAGCTTCCTAGCGGATACCTACGAGCAGTACTTC.

This clone is a singleton in its sample. The J gene is TRBJ2-5, the V gene TRBV15; perhaps TRBD1 as D (5 bases). This CDR3 region has 12 residues. V lost 6 bases, J lost 5 bases, and 10 bases lay in between. The germline CDR1 and CDR2 sequences are LNHNV and YYDKDF (reference sequence). CDR3 protein: CATSRPGETQYF. The CDR3 DNA is TGTGCCACCAGTAGACCAGGGGAGACCCAGTACTTC.

This sequence joins TRBV18 and TRBJ1-1; 9 positions agree with TRBD1. After removal of 2 bases from V and 3 bases from J, the junction contained 19 bases not matched to a gene. The CDR3 totals 20 residues. The germline gives CDR1 KGHSH, CDR2 LQKENI. The DNA for the CDR3 is TGTGCCAGCTCACCAAGGGGGACAGGGTCCTCTCTAAAGTCGGACACTGAAGCTTTCTTT. Its protein product is CASSPRGTGSSLKSDTEAFF.

The rearrangement uses TRBV5-8 and TRBJ1-5, with 10 bases that match TRBD1. Per the germline V gene, CDR1 is SGHTS and CDR2 is YDEGEE. The CDR3 length is 16 residues. The V segment lost 6 bases and the J segment 3 bases; nucleotides outside the gene matches: 9. CDR3 amino acids: CASTRGTGAINQPQHF. In nucleotides, the CDR3 is TGTGCCAGCACCCGGGGGACAGGGGCTATCAATCAGCCCCAGCATTTT.

J is TRBJ2-2 and V is TRBV18; 8 nucleotides match TRBD1. The CDR3 is 17 residues long. The trim removed 4 bases at V and 4 bases at J, leaving 11 bases unmatched. CDR1 is KGHSH, CDR2 LQKENI, per germline. The CDR3 is CASSLIIQGAGTGELFF. In nucleotides, the CDR3 is TGTGCCAGCTCACTCATAATCCAGGGGGCAGGCACCGGGGAGCTGTTTTTT.

This clone has just a few counts. The chain employs TRBV2 and TRBJ1-1, with TRBD1 as a possible D gene (5 bases). The length of the CDR3 is 13 residues. V was trimmed by 5 bases and J by 5 bases, leaving 12 bases between them. Germline V lookup: CDR1 SNHLY, CDR2 FYNNEI. The CDR3 spells CASSYQGTTEAFF. In nucleotides, the CDR3 is TGTGCCAGCAGTTATCAGGGAACAACTGAAGCTTTCTTT.

This clone was seen a few times. Written as DNA, the CDR3 is TGTGCCAGCAGTTTACTAGCGGGGGCTACGTACAATGAGCAGTTCTTC. It is translated as CASSLLAGATYNEQFF. The V gene is TRBV27, the J gene TRBJ2-1, with 10 bases aligning to TRBD2. Germline-derived CDR1 and CDR2 are MNHEY and SMNVEV (reference sequence). V was clipped by 2 bases and J by 4 bases; unmatched bases: 5. The CDR3 runs to 16 residues.

The V call is TRBV29-1, the J call TRBJ2-2; D is unclear. CDR1 is SQVTM, CDR2 ANQGSEA, per germline. V lost 7 bases and J lost 4, with 13 bases in between. There are 13 residues in the CDR3. CDR3 in DNA: TGCAGCGCCATAGGTTCGGGCACCGGGGAGCTGTTTTTT. Its protein product is CSAIGSGTGELFF.

This clone appeared once. This rearrangement joins TRBV15 to TRBJ1-4; possible D gene TRBD1, 6 bases. Germline lookup yields CDR1 LNHNV and CDR2 YYDKDF (reference sequence). Trimming took off 0 bases at V and 8 bases at J, with 7 bases between the two ends. CDR3 size: 13 residues. The CDR3 is CATSRDQGEKLFF. CDR3 DNA sequence: TGTGCCACCAGCAGAGATCAGGGGGAAAAACTGTTTTTT.

This rearrangement joins TRBV28 to TRBJ2-3, with 7 bases aligning to TRBD2. The CDR3 is made up of 18 amino acids. Germline V gene sequence: CDR1 MDHEN, CDR2 SYDVKM. V dropped 8 bases and J dropped 0; count of bases not matched to a gene: 17. CDR3 loop: CASGGWGLTKTSTDTQYF. The CDR3 region has the DNA TGTGCCAGCGGCGGGTGGGGACTAACGAAGACTAGCACAGATACGCAGTATTTT.

The rearrangement uses TRBV13 and TRBJ1-1; tentative D call: TRBD1 (5 bases). Germline V CDR1 and CDR2: PRHDT, FYEKMQ (reference sequence). V was pared by 2 bases and J by 4 bases, with 20 bases between. The CDR3 is 17 amino acids. This chain's CDR3 is CASSLNPSVGGITEAFF. DNA of the CDR3: TGTGCCAGCAGCTTAAACCCATCGGTGGGGGGGATCACTGAAGCTTTCTTT. The entire variable domain, with the rest obtained from reference TRBV13 and TRBJ1-1, is as follows: AAGVIQSPRHLIKEKRETATLKCYPIPRHDTVYWYQQGPGQDPQFLISFYEKMQSDKGSIPDRFSAQQFSDYHSELNMSSLELGDSALYFCASSLNPSVGGITEAFFGQGTRLTVV.

V gene TRBV28 combines with J gene TRBJ1-2; TRBD1 is a possible D gene (5 bases). The germline V gene encodes CDR1 MDHEN and CDR2 SYDVKM. The CDR3 has 13 amino acids. The V gene lost 6 bases and the J gene lost 4 bases, with 12 bases spanning the gap. The DNA of the CDR3 is TGTGCCAGCAGGACAGCCTCACCCTATGGCTACACCTTC. As protein: CASRTASPYGYTF.

The rearrangement uses TRBV6-1 and TRBJ2-7, with a possible D match to TRBD2 (6 bases). Trimming cost V 1 base and J 4 bases, with 20 bases left between them. Looked up from germline, CDR1 is MNHNS and CDR2 is SASEGT. This CDR3 is built from 17 residues. CDR3 in amino acids: CASSEGRRVRIGYEQYF. CDR3 in DNA: TGTGCCAGCAGTGAAGGTAGGAGGGTCCGGATAGGGTACGAGCAGTACTTC.